This TCR beta chain was retrieved from a study of shared clonotypes between healthy human individuals. The study, taken as a whole, reports: The study found lower generation probabilities in non-shared clonotypes than in those shared by all four donors. Depth was large, yet rarefaction showed that sorted-subset sequencing was incomplete.

Each replicate PCR on the sorted subsets used roughly 190 ng DNA (around 30,000 T cell genomes). Authors' analysis steps: ImmunoSEQ supplied junction-only sequences lacking quality scores, so filtering was different. Using immunoSEQ multiplex PCR, the repertoire was profiled, and TCRdb retains in-frame clones only, with some absent. V, J and clone size are taken as reported in that table, and D and trimming were inferred from the DNA itself. The table has more than 2,000,000 clones, more than 85% seen once. The germline CDR1 and CDR2 sequences are SGHRS and YFSETQ. Trimming removed 0 bases from V and 4 bases from J; junction bases left unmatched: 5. CDR3 length equals 15 residues. About this clone: The antigen is unknown.

The TCR comes from a man between 18 and 35 years old in good health. Some clones in this sample may be carry-over from other donors' samples. This sequence joins TRBV5-1 and TRBJ1-1; TRBD1 aligns across 8 bases. What was sequenced was naive CD4+ T cells from PBMCs. The subset here: CD45RA+ positively selected. CDR3 nucleotides: TGCGCCAGCAGCTTGGTCGACAGGGGATCCACTGAAGCTTTCTTT. It encodes CASSLVDRGSTEAFF.